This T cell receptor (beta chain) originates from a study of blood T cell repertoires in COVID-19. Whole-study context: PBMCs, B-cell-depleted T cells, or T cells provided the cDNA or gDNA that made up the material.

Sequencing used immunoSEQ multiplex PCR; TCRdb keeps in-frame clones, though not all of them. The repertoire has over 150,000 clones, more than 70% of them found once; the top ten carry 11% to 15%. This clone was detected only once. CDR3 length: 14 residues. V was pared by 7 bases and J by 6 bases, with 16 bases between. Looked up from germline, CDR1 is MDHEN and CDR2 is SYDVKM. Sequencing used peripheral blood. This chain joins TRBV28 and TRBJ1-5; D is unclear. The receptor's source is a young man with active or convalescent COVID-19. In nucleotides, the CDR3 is TGTGCCAGCACGGTGAGGCTCCTTGGTCAGCCCCAGCATTTT. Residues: CASTVRLLGQPQHF.